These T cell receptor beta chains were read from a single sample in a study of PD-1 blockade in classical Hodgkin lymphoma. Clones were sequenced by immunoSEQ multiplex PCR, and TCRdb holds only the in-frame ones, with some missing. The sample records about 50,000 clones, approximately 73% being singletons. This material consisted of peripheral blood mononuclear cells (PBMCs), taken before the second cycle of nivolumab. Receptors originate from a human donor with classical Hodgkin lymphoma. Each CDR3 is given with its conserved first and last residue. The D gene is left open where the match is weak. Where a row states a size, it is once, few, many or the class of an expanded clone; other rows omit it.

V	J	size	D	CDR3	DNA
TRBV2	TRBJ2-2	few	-	CASSEQGQMGTGELFF	TGTGCCAGCAGTGAACAAGGACAGATGGGCACCGGGGAGCTGTTTTTT
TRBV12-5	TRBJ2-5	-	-	CASGLGAGRQETQYF	TGTGCTAGTGGTTTGGGGGCCGGGAGACAAGAGACCCAGTACTTC
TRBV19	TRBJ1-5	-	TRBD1	CASSIGQVNQPQHF	TGTGCCAGTAGTATTGGACAGGTCAATCAGCCCCAGCATTTT
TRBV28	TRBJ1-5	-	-	CASSLVGYSNQPQHF	TGTGCCAGCAGTTTGGTTGGCTATAGCAATCAGCCCCAGCATTTT
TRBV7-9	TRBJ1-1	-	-	CASSLAGVHTEAFF	TGTGCCAGCAGCTTAGCGGGAGTACACACTGAAGCTTTCTTT
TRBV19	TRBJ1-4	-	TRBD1	CASSRGQGGEKLFF	TGTGCCAGTAGTAGGGGACAGGGTGGTGAAAAACTGTTTTTT
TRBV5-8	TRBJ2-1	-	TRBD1	CASSRDRGLYNEQFF	TGTGCCAGCAGCAGGGACAGGGGGCTCTACAATGAGCAGTTCTTC
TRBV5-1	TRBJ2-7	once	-	CASSLGSWGSYEQYF	TGCGCCAGCAGCTTGGGCTCTTGGGGCTCCTACGAGCAGTACTTC
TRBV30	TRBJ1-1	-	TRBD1	CAWNGQGAREAFF	TGTGCCTGGAACGGACAGGGGGCGCGTGAAGCTTTCTTT
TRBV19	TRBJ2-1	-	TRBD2	CASSTSSGRAEQFF	TGTGCCAGTAGTACCTCTAGCGGGAGGGCCGAGCAGTTCTTC
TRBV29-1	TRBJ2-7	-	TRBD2	CSAQRGLSSYEQYF	TGCAGCGCCCAGCGGGGTCTGAGCTCCTACGAGCAGTACTTC
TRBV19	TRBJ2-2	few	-	CASSILGRPLSTGELFF	TGTGCCAGTAGTATACTCGGTCGGCCGTTGAGCACCGGGGAGCTGTTTTTT
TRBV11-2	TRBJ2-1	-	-	CASSLRLGYEQFF	TGTGCCAGCAGCTTACGGTTGGGATATGAGCAGTTCTTC
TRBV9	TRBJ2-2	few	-	CASSVRGTGELFF	TGTGCCAGCAGCGTAAGGGGAACCGGGGAGCTGTTTTTT
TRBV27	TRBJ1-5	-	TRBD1	CASSLRPGGEQPQHF	TGTGCCAGCAGTTTACGGCCAGGGGGCGAGCAGCCCCAGCATTTT
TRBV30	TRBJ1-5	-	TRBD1	CACVTGDGSNQPQHF	TGTGCCTGTGTGACAGGGGATGGTAGCAATCAGCCCCAGCATTTT
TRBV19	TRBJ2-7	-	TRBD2	CASSIGTSGRASRSYEQYF	TGTGCCAGTAGTATAGGGACTAGCGGGAGGGCCTCGAGGTCCTACGAGCAGTACTTC
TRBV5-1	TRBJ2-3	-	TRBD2	CASSLREVSADTQYF	TGCGCCAGCAGCTTACGGGAGGTATCGGCAGATACGCAGTATTTT
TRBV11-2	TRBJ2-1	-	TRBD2	CASSLAGGFLNEQFF	TGTGCCAGCAGCCTAGCGGGAGGGTTCTTAAATGAGCAGTTCTTC
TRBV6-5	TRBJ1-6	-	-	CASSPGTLNNSPLHF	TGTGCCAGCAGTCCTGGGACACTTAATAATTCACCCCTCCACTTT
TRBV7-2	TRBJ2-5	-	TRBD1	CASSFNRDRGKETQYF	TGTGCCAGCAGCTTCAACCGGGACAGGGGAAAAGAGACCCAGTACTTC
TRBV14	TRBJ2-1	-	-	CASSQAAEQFF	TGTGCCAGCAGCCAAGCGGCTGAGCAGTTCTTC
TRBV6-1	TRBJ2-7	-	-	CASSIEGAYEQYF	TGTGCCAGCAGTATTGAGGGAGCCTACGAGCAGTACTTC
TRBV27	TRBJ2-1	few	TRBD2	CASSTSGGPTDEQFF	TGTGCCAGCAGTACTAGCGGGGGACCTACCGATGAGCAGTTCTTC
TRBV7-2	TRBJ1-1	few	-	CASSLKGGHTEAFF	TGTGCCAGCAGCTTAAAGGGAGGGCACACTGAAGCTTTCTTT
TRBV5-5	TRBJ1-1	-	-	CASSLGGPSRSEAFF	TGTGCCAGCAGCTTGGGGGGACCCTCAAGGTCCGAAGCTTTCTTT
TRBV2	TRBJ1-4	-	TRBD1	CASSPTPGTGNEKLFF	TGTGCCAGCAGTCCCACCCCCGGGACAGGGAATGAAAAACTGTTTTTT
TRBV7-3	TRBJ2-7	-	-	CASSLVQSYEQYF	TGTGCCAGCAGCTTAGTACAGTCCTACGAGCAGTACTTC
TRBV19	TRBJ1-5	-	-	CASSGQINQPQHF	TGTGCCAGTAGTGGGCAGATTAATCAGCCCCAGCATTTT
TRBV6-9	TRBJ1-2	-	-	CASRNELNYGYTF	TGTGCCAGCAGGAATGAGTTGAACTATGGCTACACCTTC
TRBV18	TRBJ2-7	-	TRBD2	CASSPPGEGIINEQYF	TGTGCCAGCTCACCACCGGGGGAGGGCATTATAAACGAGCAGTACTTC
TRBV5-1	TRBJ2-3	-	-	CASSLEGLGTDTQYF	TGCGCCAGCAGCTTGGAGGGACTCGGCACAGATACGCAGTATTTT
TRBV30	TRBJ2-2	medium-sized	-	CAWSEQGRGLFF	TGTGCCTGGAGTGAGCAGGGACGGGGGCTGTTTTTT
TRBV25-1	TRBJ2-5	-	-	CASSESGPQETQYF	TGTGCCAGCAGTGAATCAGGCCCCCAAGAGACCCAGTACTTC
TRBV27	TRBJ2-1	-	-	CASSLSRNYNEQFF	TGTGCCAGCAGTCTATCGCGGAACTACAATGAGCAGTTCTTC
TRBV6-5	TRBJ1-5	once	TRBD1	CASSPTGGVGQPQHF	TGTGCCAGCAGTCCGACAGGGGGCGTAGGGCAGCCCCAGCATTTT
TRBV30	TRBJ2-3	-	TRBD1	CAWSVGQGADTQYF	TGTGCCTGGAGTGTAGGACAGGGGGCTGATACGCAGTATTTT
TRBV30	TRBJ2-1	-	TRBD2	CAWSVWASSGSHNEQFF	TGTGCCTGGAGTGTATGGGCGTCCAGCGGGAGCCACAATGAGCAGTTCTTC
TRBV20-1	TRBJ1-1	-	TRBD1	CSALTGAATFF	TGCAGTGCTCTGACAGGGGCGGCGACTTTCTTT
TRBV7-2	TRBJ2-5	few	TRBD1	CASSPGTGISETQYF	TGTGCCAGCAGCCCCGGGACAGGGATTTCAGAGACCCAGTACTTC
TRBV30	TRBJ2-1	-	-	CAWDRGYEQFF	TGTGCCTGGGATAGAGGTTATGAGCAGTTCTTC
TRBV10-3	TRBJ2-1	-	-	CAISGTWYNEQFF	TGTGCCATCAGTGGGACGTGGTACAATGAGCAGTTCTTC
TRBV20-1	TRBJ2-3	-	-	CSALLGKQYF	TGCAGTGCCCTACTAGGAAAGCAGTATTTT
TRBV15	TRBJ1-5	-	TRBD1	CATRRGQGADQPQHF	TGTGCCACCAGGCGGGGACAGGGGGCCGATCAGCCCCAGCATTTT
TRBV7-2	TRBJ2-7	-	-	CASSLMRFEQYF	TGTGCCAGCAGCTTAATGAGGTTCGAGCAGTACTTC
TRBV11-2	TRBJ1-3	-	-	CASSLGNTRNTIYF	TGTGCCAGCAGCTTAGGTAACACACGAAACACCATATATTTT
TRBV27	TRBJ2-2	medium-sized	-	CASSSQFAGELFF	TGTGCCAGCAGTTCACAGTTCGCCGGGGAGCTGTTTTTT
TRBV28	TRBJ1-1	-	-	CASSFRGWTEAFF	TGTGCCAGCAGTTTCAGGGGATGGACTGAAGCTTTCTTT
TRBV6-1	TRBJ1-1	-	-	CASRPPGAEAFF	TGTGCCAGCAGACCTCCCGGGGCTGAAGCTTTCTTT
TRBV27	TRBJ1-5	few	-	CASFSVDTEQDQPQHF	TGTGCCAGCTTCTCCGTCGACACCGAGCAGGATCAGCCCCAGCATTTT
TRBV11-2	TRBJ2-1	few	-	CASSLELSSYNEQFF	TGTGCCAGCAGCTTAGAACTAAGCTCCTACAATGAGCAGTTCTTC
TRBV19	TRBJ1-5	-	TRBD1	CASSTRGRGNQPQHF	TGTGCCAGTAGTACGAGGGGCAGGGGGAATCAGCCCCAGCATTTT
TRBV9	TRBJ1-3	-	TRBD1	CASSPRRDSHSGNTIYF	TGTGCCAGCAGCCCAAGACGGGACAGCCACTCTGGAAACACCATATATTTT
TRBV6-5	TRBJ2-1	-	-	CATQNTPLSEQFF	TGTGCCACCCAGAATACCCCCCTGAGTGAGCAGTTCTTC
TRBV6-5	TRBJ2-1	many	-	CASRYLLGHEQFF	TGTGCCAGCAGATATCTACTGGGACATGAGCAGTTCTTC
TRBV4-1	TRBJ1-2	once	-	CASSQEYTGYGYTF	TGCGCCAGCAGCCAAGAATACACCGGCTATGGCTACACCTTC
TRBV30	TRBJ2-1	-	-	CAWSYGGGRSYNEQFF	TGTGCCTGGAGTTACGGGGGCGGGAGATCCTACAATGAGCAGTTCTTC
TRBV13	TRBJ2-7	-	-	CASSLGGRGRIIYEQYF	TGTGCCAGCAGCTTAGGCGGGAGGGGGCGAATTATCTACGAGCAGTACTTC
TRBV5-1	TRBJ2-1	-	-	CASSFREPSFNEQFF	TGCGCCAGCAGCTTCCGGGAGCCTTCATTCAATGAGCAGTTCTTC
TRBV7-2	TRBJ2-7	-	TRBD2	CASSLREGDYAYEQYF	TGTGCCAGCAGCTTAAGGGAAGGGGACTATGCCTACGAGCAGTACTTC